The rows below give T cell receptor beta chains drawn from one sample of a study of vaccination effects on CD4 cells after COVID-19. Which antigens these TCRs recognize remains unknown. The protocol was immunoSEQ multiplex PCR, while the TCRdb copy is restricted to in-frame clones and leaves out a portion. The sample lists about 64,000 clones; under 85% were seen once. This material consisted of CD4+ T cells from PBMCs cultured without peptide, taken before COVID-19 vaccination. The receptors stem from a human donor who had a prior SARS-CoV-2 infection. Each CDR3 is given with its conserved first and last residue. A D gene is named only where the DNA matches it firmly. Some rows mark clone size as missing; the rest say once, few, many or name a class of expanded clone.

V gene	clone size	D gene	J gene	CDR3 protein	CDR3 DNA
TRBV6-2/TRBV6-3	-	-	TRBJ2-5	CASSYPNREETQYF	TGTGCCAGCAGTTACCCCAACAGGGAAGAGACCCAGTACTTC
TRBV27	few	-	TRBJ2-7	CASSLLGSREGYEQYF	TGTGCCAGCAGTCTCCTAGGGTCTCGCGAAGGCTACGAGCAGTACTTC
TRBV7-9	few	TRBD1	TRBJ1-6	CASSLGTGGSLGHESPLHF	TGTGCCAGCAGCTTAGGGACAGGGGGCTCTCTTGGGCATGAGTCACCCCTCCACTTT
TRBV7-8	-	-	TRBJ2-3	CASSPSGFTDTQYF	TGTGCCAGCAGCCCCTCGGGATTTACAGATACGCAGTATTTT
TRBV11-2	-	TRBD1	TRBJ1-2	CASTIDRDHGYTF	TGTGCCAGCACCATCGACAGGGATCATGGCTACACCTTC
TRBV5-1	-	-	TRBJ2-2	CASSRQENTGELFF	TGCGCCAGCAGTAGACAGGAGAACACCGGGGAGCTGTTTTTT
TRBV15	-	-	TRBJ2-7	CATSRDRYLAYEQYF	TGTGCCACCAGCAGAGATCGTTACTTAGCCTACGAGCAGTACTTC
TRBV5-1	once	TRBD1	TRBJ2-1	CASSFQGAISYNEQFF	TGCGCCAGCAGCTTTCAGGGGGCCATTTCCTACAATGAGCAGTTCTTC
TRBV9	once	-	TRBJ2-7	CASSVAAEFSYEQYF	TGTGCCAGCAGCGTAGCGGCTGAGTTCTCCTACGAGCAGTACTTC
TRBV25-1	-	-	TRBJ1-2	CASSDMGIGYTF	TGTGCCAGCAGTGATATGGGGATTGGCTACACCTTC
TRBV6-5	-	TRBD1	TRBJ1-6	CASTAGGQGPSPLHF	TGTGCCAGCACTGCCGGGGGACAGGGGCCTTCACCCCTCCACTTT
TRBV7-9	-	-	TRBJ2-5	CASSSSGPVGGTQYF	TGTGCCAGCAGCTCCAGCGGCCCGGTTGGGGGGACCCAGTACTTC
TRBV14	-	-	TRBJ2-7	CASSQVIAGEQYF	TGTGCCAGCAGCCAAGTCATTGCCGGCGAGCAGTACTTC
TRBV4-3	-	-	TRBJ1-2	CASSPGATGMRNGYTF	TGCGCCAGCAGCCCCGGAGCCACAGGGATGAGAAACGGCTACACCTTC
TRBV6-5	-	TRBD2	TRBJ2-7	CASLRLAGGYEQYF	TGTGCCAGCCTGCGACTAGCGGGCGGCTACGAGCAGTACTTC
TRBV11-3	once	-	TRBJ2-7	CASSSRQVRYEQYF	TGTGCCAGCAGCTCGAGACAGGTTCGGTACGAGCAGTACTTC
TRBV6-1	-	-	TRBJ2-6	CASSEHNRAGANVLTF	TGTGCCAGCAGTGAACACAACAGGGCTGGGGCCAACGTCCTGACTTTC
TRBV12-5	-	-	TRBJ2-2	CASGPPWARDTGELFF	TGTGCTAGTGGCCCCCCCTGGGCCCGGGACACCGGGGAGCTGTTTTTT
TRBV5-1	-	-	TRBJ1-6	CASRIGTSGYNSPLHF	TGCGCCAGCAGGATCGGGACGTCGGGATATAATTCACCCCTCCACTTT
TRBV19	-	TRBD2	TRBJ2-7	CASSASGTTYEQYF	TGTGCCAGTAGTGCTAGCGGGACCACCTACGAGCAGTACTTC
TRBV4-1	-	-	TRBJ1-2	CASSQEMGGPYGYTF	TGCGCCAGCAGCCAAGAAATGGGGGGGCCCTATGGCTACACCTTC
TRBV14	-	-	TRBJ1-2	CASSQDEGYGYTF	TGTGCCAGCAGCCAAGATGAGGGGTATGGCTACACCTTC
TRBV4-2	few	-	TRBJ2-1	CASSLYPGLHNEQFF	TGTGCCAGCAGCCTCTACCCAGGGCTCCACAATGAGCAGTTCTTC
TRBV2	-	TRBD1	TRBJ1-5	CASSRDRGRGQPQHF	TGTGCCAGCAGTAGGGACAGGGGCCGGGGTCAGCCCCAGCATTTT
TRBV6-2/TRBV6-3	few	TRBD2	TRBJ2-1	CASSFYLTSGSNYEQFF	TGTGCCAGCAGTTTTTATCTGACTAGCGGGAGTAACTATGAGCAGTTCTTC
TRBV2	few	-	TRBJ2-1	CASEGRGHGVF	TGTGCCAGCGAAGGGAGGGGACACGGGGTCTTC
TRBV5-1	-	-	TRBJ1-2	CASSLANQGANYGYTF	TGCGCCAGCAGCTTGGCCAATCAGGGTGCTAACTATGGCTACACCTTC
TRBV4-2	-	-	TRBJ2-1	CASSQVGEAGSGGEQFF	TGTGCCAGCAGCCAAGTCGGGGAGGCGGGGAGTGGGGGTGAGCAGTTCTTC
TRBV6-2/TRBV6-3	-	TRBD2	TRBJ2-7	CASSHGLAKAKGIEQYF	TGTGCCAGCAGTCACGGACTAGCGAAGGCGAAGGGTATCGAGCAGTACTTC
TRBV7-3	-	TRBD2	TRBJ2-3	CASSFLAGGLGDTQYF	TGTGCCAGCAGCTTTCTAGCGGGGGGGCTTGGAGATACGCAGTATTTT
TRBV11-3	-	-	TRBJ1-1	CASSLASVSTEAFF	TGTGCCAGCAGCTTAGCCTCGGTATCCACTGAAGCTTTCTTT
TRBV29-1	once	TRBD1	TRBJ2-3	CSGGTGQADTQYF	TGCAGCGGGGGGACAGGCCAAGCAGATACGCAGTATTTT
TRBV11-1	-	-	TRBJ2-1	CASSLSPQQSRNEQFF	TGTGCCAGCAGCTTAAGTCCCCAGCAGAGCAGGAATGAGCAGTTCTTC
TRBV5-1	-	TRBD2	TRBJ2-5	CASSEIAGQETQYF	TGCGCCAGCAGCGAGATAGCGGGGCAAGAGACCCAGTACTTC
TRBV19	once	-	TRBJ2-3	CASSRGRSPDTQYF	TGTGCCAGTAGTAGGGGACGGTCTCCAGATACGCAGTATTTT
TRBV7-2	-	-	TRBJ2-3	CASSLAGTPGVPDTQYF	TGTGCCAGCAGCTTAGCCGGGACACCCGGGGTGCCAGATACGCAGTATTTT
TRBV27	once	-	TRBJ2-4	CASSLRVPLAENIQYF	TGTGCCAGCAGTTTACGAGTACCACTTGCCGAAAACATTCAGTACTTC
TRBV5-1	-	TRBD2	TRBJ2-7	CASSSTPGGGYEQYF	TGCGCCAGCAGCTCCACCCCGGGAGGGGGCTACGAGCAGTACTTC
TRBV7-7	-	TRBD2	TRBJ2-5	CASSPGLAGWEETQYF	TGTGCTAGCAGCCCGGGACTAGCGGGATGGGAAGAGACCCAGTACTTC
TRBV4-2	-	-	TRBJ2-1	CASSLGTLDNEQFF	TGTGCCAGCAGTCTCGGGACACTCGACAATGAGCAGTTCTTC
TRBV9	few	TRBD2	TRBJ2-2	CASSLSGSVANTGELFF	TGTGCCAGCAGCCTTAGCGGGAGTGTCGCGAACACCGGGGAGCTGTTTTTT
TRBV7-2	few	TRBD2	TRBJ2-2	CASSYGLVGTGELFF	TGTGCCAGCAGTTACGGACTAGTGGGCACCGGGGAGCTGTTTTTT
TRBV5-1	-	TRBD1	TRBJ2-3	CASSFRPTGGRDADTQYF	TGCGCCAGCAGCTTTAGGCCCACAGGGGGTCGTGACGCAGATACGCAGTATTTT
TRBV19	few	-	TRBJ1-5	CASTPRLWGGNQPQHF	TGTGCCAGTACTCCTCGCCTTTGGGGCGGCAATCAGCCCCAGCATTTT
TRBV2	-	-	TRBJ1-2	CASSEFVTGYTF	TGTGCCAGCAGTGAATTCGTTACTGGCTACACCTTC
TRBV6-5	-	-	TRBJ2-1	CASKLASSYNEQFF	TGTGCCAGCAAATTAGCGAGCTCCTACAATGAGCAGTTCTTC
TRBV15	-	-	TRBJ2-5	CATSSQGRETQYF	TGTGCCACCAGCAGTCAGGGGAGAGAGACCCAGTACTTC
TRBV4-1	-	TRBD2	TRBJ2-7	CASSQAHSGGAVEQYF	TGCGCCAGCAGCCAAGCCCATAGCGGGGGGGCGGTCGAGCAGTACTTC
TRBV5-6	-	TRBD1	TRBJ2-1	CASSLQGANLYNEQFF	TGTGCCAGCAGCTTGCAGGGGGCCAACCTCTACAATGAGCAGTTCTTC
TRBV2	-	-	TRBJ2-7	CASSDPAGHRTQYF	TGTGCCAGCAGTGACCCAGCGGGACACCGGACGCAGTACTTC
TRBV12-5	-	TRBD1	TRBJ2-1	CASGDRTGGRNEQFF	TGTGCTAGTGGCGACAGGACAGGGGGAAGAAATGAGCAGTTCTTC
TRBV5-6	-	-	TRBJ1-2	CASSSTPGYGYTF	TGTGCCAGCAGCTCAACTCCGGGTTATGGCTACACCTTC
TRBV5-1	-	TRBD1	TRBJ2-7	CASSRDRGLEQYF	TGCGCCAGCAGCCGCGACAGGGGGCTCGAGCAGTACTTC
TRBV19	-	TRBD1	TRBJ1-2	CASSISAGGYGYTF	TGTGCCAGTAGTATCTCGGCAGGGGGCTATGGCTACACCTTC